The next 17 T cell receptor beta chains were all read from a single sample in a study of spatial heterogeneity in lung cancer. Antigens of these TCRs are unknown. Study outcomes and limitations: Tumor mutation count correlated with how many alpha and beta TCRs expanded intratumorally.

Documented time point: sample taken at primary tumor resection. MiXCR, applied by TCRdb to the 5' RACE reads, yields one record per CDR3 protein. The sample gives about 2,500 distinct CDR3 sequences, approximately 5.1% of which show up once; roughly 18% is in the top ten. The specimen comprised lung tumor tissue, sampled at surgery. The receptors were sampled from a male donor with early-stage non-small cell lung cancer.

By sample share, this clonotype is medium-sized. V usage is TRBV3-1 and J usage is TRBJ2-7; D perhaps matches TRBD1 (5 bases). V lost 0 bases and J 12 bases, leaving 15 bases between the germline ends. Per the germline V gene, CDR1 is LGHDT and CDR2 is YNNKEL (reference sequence). The CDR3 loop spans 13 amino acids. DNA of the CDR3: TGTGCCAGCAGCCAAGATTATCAGGGCGAGAGGTACTTC. Encoded protein: CASSQDYQGERYF.

This clonotype is medium-sized (0.01 to 0.1%) by share. J is TRBJ1-2 and V is TRBV20-1, with D possibly TRBD1 on 6 matching bases. V was trimmed by 6 bases and J by 3 bases, leaving 14 bases between them. Germline CDR1 DFQATT, CDR2 SNEGSKA (reference sequence). This CDR3 has 13 residues. CDR3 sequence reads: CSAPPDRDYGYTF. The DNA of the CDR3 is TGCAGTGCCCCCCCGGACAGAGACTATGGCTACACCTTC.

This clonotype came up many times. The rearrangement joins TRBV7-2 to TRBJ2-2, with a weak D call TRBD2 (5 bases). Per the germline V gene, CDR1 is SGHTA and CDR2 is FQGNSA. CDR3 length: 15 residues. Trimming took 0 bases from V and 6 from J, leaving 11 bases between them. CDR3 DNA: TGTGCCAGCAGCTTAGCCGGCGGGCAGGCCGGGGAGCTGTTTTTT. Its protein is CASSLAGGQAGELFF.

In its sample, this clonotype ranks as medium-sized (0.01 to 0.1%). The gene calls are TRBV13 and TRBJ2-5, with a possible D match to TRBD2 (5 bases). This CDR3 comprises 15 residues. V was pared by 2 bases and J by 5 bases, with 15 bases between. Germline V gene data show CDR1 as PRHDT and CDR2 as FYEKMQ (reference sequence). The CDR3: CASSLYGRGGETQYF. The CDR3, as DNA: TGTGCCAGCAGCTTATATGGCCGGGGTGGTGAGACCCAGTACTTC. Variable domain in full (rest from reference TRBV13 and TRBJ2-5): AAGVIQSPRHLIKEKRETATLKCYPIPRHDTVYWYQQGPGQDPQFLISFYEKMQSDKGSIPDRFSAQQFSDYHSELNMSSLELGDSALYFCASSLYGRGGETQYFGPGTRLLVL.

In its sample, this clonotype was seen many times. This chain joins TRBV5-1 and TRBJ2-7; D could derive from TRBD1 or TRBD2 (5 bases each). Trimming removed 5 bases at V and 5 bases at J, with 20 bases between. This CDR3 is 15 amino acids long. Per the germline V gene, CDR1 is SGHRS and CDR2 is YFSETQ. CDR3 nucleotide sequence: TGCGCCAGCAGAACGCGGCCAGGGAGTTTCGACGAGCAGTACTTC. This codes for CASRTRPGSFDEQYF.

This clonotype was counted at least ten times. The chain joins TRBV4-3 to TRBJ2-1; the D gene is possibly TRBD2 (5 bases). CDR3 length equals 17 residues. CDR1 is LGHNA and CDR2 is YSLEER in the germline V gene. The V gene lost 7 bases and the J gene lost 0 bases, with 19 bases spanning the gap. CDR3 nucleotides: TGCGCCAGCACCCCCGGGCGGGCCCTGAGCTCCTACAATGAGCAGTTCTTC. Translated, it gives CASTPGRALSSYNEQFF.

By sample fraction, this clonotype is medium-sized. The chain has TRBV27 and TRBJ2-3; TRBD2 matches at 12 bases. V trimming: 4 bases; J trimming: 4 bases; junction bases outside the gene matches: 6. From germline, CDR1 is MNHEY and CDR2 SMNVEV (reference sequence). The CDR3 runs to 16 residues. The CDR3 is CASSSLAGGRSDTQYF. Here the CDR3 DNA reads TGTGCCAGCAGTTCTCTAGCGGGGGGGAGGTCAGATACGCAGTATTTT.

The sample holds many counts of this clonotype. The V and J genes are TRBV2 and TRBJ2-3, with 9 nucleotides matching TRBD2. This CDR3 spans 13 amino acids. CDR1 SNHLY and CDR2 FYNNEI come from the germline V gene. Trimming removed 2 bases from V and 10 bases from J; junction bases left unmatched: 4. The CDR3 nucleotides are TGTGCCAGCAGTGAATGGCGGGAGGGCCCGCAGTATTTT. Its translation: CASSEWREGPQYF.

This clonotype came up many times. The CDR3 sequence: CASRVQGYTEAFF. CDR3 sequence (DNA): TGTGCCAGCAGAGTTCAGGGGTACACTGAAGCTTTCTTT. The rearrangement uses TRBV6-1 and TRBJ1-1; TRBD1 might be the D (6 bases). Germline V lookup: CDR1 MNHNS, CDR2 SASEGT. V dropped 6 bases and J dropped 3 bases, with 11 bases sitting between them. This CDR3 contains 13 residues.

This clonotype counts as medium-sized. The chain employs TRBV7-3 and TRBJ1-1; D not certain. The V gene's germline CDR1 is SGHTA and CDR2 FQGTGA. The CDR3 has 16 residues. Trimming left V 3 bases short and J 1 base short, with 15 bases between. CDR3 in amino acids: CASSLSEVRTNTEAFF. DNA for the CDR3: TGTGCCAGCAGCTTGAGTGAGGTCAGGACGAACACTGAAGCTTTCTTT.

This clonotype ranks as medium-sized (0.01 to 0.1%). This chain joins TRBV5-1 and TRBJ2-3, with 9 bases identical to TRBD2. Per the germline V gene, CDR1 is SGHRS and CDR2 is YFSETQ. V was pared by 2 bases and J by 4 bases, with 5 bases of the junction left unmatched. The CDR3 is 15 amino acids. For the CDR3, the DNA is TGCGCCAGCAGCTTTGGACTAGCGAGCTCAGATACGCAGTATTTT. As protein: CASSFGLASSDTQYF.

This clonotype was observed at least ten times. The chain recombines TRBV4-3 with TRBJ2-4; 8 nucleotides agree with TRBD2. The CDR3 covers 16 residues. Germline V gives CDR1 LGHNA, CDR2 YSLEER. J was trimmed by 7 bases and V by 1 base; bases with no gene match: 9. This chain's CDR3 is CASSQAGGTRENIQYF. In DNA, the CDR3 is TGCGCCAGCAGCCAAGCGGGAGGGACTAGAGAGAACATTCAGTACTTC.

This clonotype is judged medium-sized. V usage is TRBV20-1 and J usage is TRBJ2-3; 7 bases map to TRBD2. Trimming cost V 6 bases and J 2 bases; bases outside gene matches: 11. The germline V gene has CDR1 DFQATT and CDR2 SNEGSKA (reference sequence). The CDR3 has 15 amino acids. The CDR3 DNA reads TGCAGTGCCCCACGCTTCCGGGAGGACACAGATACGCAGTATTTT. It codes for CSAPRFREDTDTQYF.

J is TRBJ2-7 and V is TRBV5-1; 8 nucleotides agree with TRBD2. Germline CDR1 reads SGHRS; CDR2 reads YFSETQ. CDR3 length: 11 residues. V gave up 4 bases and J gave up 11 bases; unmatched junction bases: 5. The CDR3 DNA is TGCGCCAGCAGCCCCCGGGAGGGTGAGTACTTC. Encoded protein: CASSPREGEYF.

This clonotype has at least ten counts. The chain employs TRBV28 and TRBJ2-5; 7 bases align to TRBD2. J was trimmed by 5 bases and V by 8 bases; bases with no gene match: 5. This CDR3 comprises 12 residues. Germline CDR1 reads MDHEN; CDR2 reads SYDVKM. The CDR3 nucleotides read TGTGCCAGCTCAAGCGGGAAGGAGACCCAGTACTTC. Translated: CASSSGKETQYF.

This clonotype was counted at least ten times. The V and J genes are TRBV4-1 and TRBJ1-1, with TRBD1 identical over 7 bases. This CDR3 region has 17 residues. The J segment lost 3 bases and the V segment lost 0 bases, leaving 10 bases of the junction unmatched. The germline CDR1 and CDR2 sequences are MGHRA and YSYEKL. The CDR3 protein is CASSQEGATGRDTEAFF. DNA of the CDR3: TGCGCCAGCAGCCAAGAAGGCGCGACAGGGAGGGACACTGAAGCTTTCTTT.

This chain connects TRBV3-1 to TRBJ2-5; tentatively, D is TRBD2 (6 bases). Per the germline V gene, CDR1 is LGHDT and CDR2 is YNNKEL (reference sequence). This CDR3 region has 14 residues. Trimming cost V 9 bases and J 0 bases, with 14 bases left between them. CDR3 bases: TGTGCCAGTGAAGGACGGGAGTACCAAGAGACCCAGTACTTC. It codes for CASEGREYQETQYF.